The 21 T cell receptor beta chains in this list originate from one sample, sequenced in a study of cytomegalovirus exposure and HLA in healthy donors (dated by TCRdb to 2016 to 2017). To prepare the library, the immunoSEQ multiplex PCR assay was applied. For the multiplex PCR, a mixture combining 60 forward primers for TCR Vbeta segments and 13 reverse primers for TCR Jbeta segments was used. This immuneACCESS table, as held by TCRdb, lists in-frame sequences with V and J called but not all clones. Of the missing ones, under half trace to an unresolved V gene in checked studies; the others have no known cause. In this sample the table shows about 150,000 clones, roughly 80% of which occur a single time. Approximately 6.3% of the sample comes from the top ten. The sample was PBMCs. Receptor source: a woman in her thirties or forties in good health and CMV-seropositive.

This clone was seen a single time. This chain connects TRBV10-3 to TRBJ2-2; TRBD2 agrees at 12 bases. This CDR3 region has 15 residues. Germline trimming cut 4 bases from V and 7 bases from J; bases unmatched to any gene: 4. CDR1 is ENHRY, CDR2 SYGVKD, per germline. In DNA, the CDR3 is TGTGCCATCAGTGGACTAGCGGGGGTCCTCGGGGAGCTGTTTTTT. It encodes CAISGLAGVLGELFF.

Here the CDR3 reads CASSEVAYSPETQYF. CDR3 sequence (DNA): TGTGCCAGCAGTGAAGTGGCCTACAGTCCGGAGACCCAGTACTTC. The chain recombines TRBV6-1 with TRBJ2-5, with D hard to call. Per the germline V gene, CDR1 is MNHNS and CDR2 is SASEGT. The V and J ends lost 1 base and 5 bases respectively, with 14 bases between them. This CDR3 spans 15 amino acids.

V usage is TRBV5-1 and J usage is TRBJ2-7, with TRBD1 identical over 9 bases. The V segment lost 4 bases and the J segment 2 bases; nucleotides outside the gene matches: 19. The germline V gene has CDR1 SGHRS and CDR2 YFSETQ. The CDR3 has 19 residues. CDR3 nucleotides: TGCGCCAGCAGCAAGCCGGGACAGGGCATGTTTCCAGGGGCCTACGAGCAGTACTTC. Encoded protein: CASSKPGQGMFPGAYEQYF.

The chain joins TRBV19 to TRBJ1-1, with D possibly being TRBD1 (5 bases). The germline gives CDR1 LNHDA, CDR2 SQIVND (reference sequence). The CDR3 runs 14 residues. Trimming took 6 bases from V and 1 from J, leaving 12 bases between them. The CDR3 reads CASRERGGNTEAFF. The DNA for the CDR3 is TGTGCCAGTAGGGAACGGGGGGGGAACACTGAAGCTTTCTTT.

The chain uses TRBV7-3 and TRBJ2-2; 13 bases are shared with TRBD2. Looked up from germline, CDR1 is SGHTA and CDR2 is FQGTGA. The CDR3 has 15 amino acids. The ends lost 5 bases at V and 5 bases at J; junction bases unmatched: 2. CDR3 bases: TGTGCCAGCAGCGGACTAGCGGGGGAAACCGGGGAGCTGTTTTTT. As protein: CASSGLAGETGELFF.

The chain recombines TRBV6-4 with TRBJ2-3; possible D gene TRBD1, 5 bases. Germline V gene sequence: CDR1 MRHNA, CDR2 SNTAGT. The CDR3 covers 14 residues. V lost 2 bases and J lost 4, with 10 bases in between. CDR3 sequence: CASSDQGHADTQYF. Written as DNA, the CDR3 is TGTGCCAGCAGTGACCAAGGACACGCAGATACGCAGTATTTT.

V usage is TRBV4-1 and J usage is TRBJ2-5, with D hard to call. CDR1 is MGHRA and CDR2 is YSYEKL in the germline V gene. The CDR3 spans 13 residues. The V and J ends lost 1 base and 0 bases respectively, with 3 bases between them. The CDR3 sequence: CASSQVYQETQYF. The CDR3 nucleotides are TGCGCCAGCAGCCAAGTATACCAAGAGACCCAGTACTTC.

This rearrangement joins TRBV14 to TRBJ2-1, with a possible D match to TRBD1 (6 bases). This CDR3 is built from 20 residues. Germline CDR1 and CDR2: SGHDN and FVKESK. Trimming took off 0 bases at V and 4 bases at J, with 25 bases between the two ends. CDR3 in amino acids: CASSQDFAGAIKTFYNEQFF. The CDR3 coding sequence is TGTGCCAGCAGCCAAGATTTCGCAGGGGCGATTAAGACATTTTACAATGAGCAGTTCTTC.

V and J are TRBV13 and TRBJ2-7, with 11 bases matching TRBD2. Germline loops: CDR1 PRHDT, CDR2 FYEKMQ (reference sequence). The CDR3 consists of 14 residues. The ends lost 6 bases at V and 6 bases at J; junction bases unmatched: 7. Here the CDR3 DNA reads TGTGCCAGCAGAATAGCGGGGGGGCGGGCCGAGCAGTACTTC. Amino acid sequence: CASRIAGGRAEQYF.

The chain recombines TRBV5-1 with TRBJ2-3; D remains unclear. The CDR3 has 16 residues. Trimming took off 0 bases at V and 0 bases at J, with 11 bases between the two ends. In germline, CDR1 is SGHRS, CDR2 YFSETQ. The CDR3 region has the DNA TGCGCCAGCAGCTTGGGAGGCGCTTCTAGCACAGATACGCAGTATTTT. Translation: CASSLGGASSTDTQYF.

The rearrangement links TRBV11-2 to TRBJ2-7; TRBD1 agrees at 11 bases. CDR1 and CDR2 from the germline V gene are SGHAT and FQNNGV. The V and J ends lost 5 bases and 2 bases, in that order; junction bases with no gene match: 8. The CDR3 runs 16 residues. The CDR3 loop reads CASSARGQGGPYEQYF. Written as DNA, the CDR3 is TGTGCCAGCAGCGCGCGGGGACAGGGGGGTCCCTACGAGCAGTACTTC.

J is TRBJ1-4 and V is TRBV5-6; D is unclear. Germline CDR1 and CDR2: SGHDT and YYEEEE. Between the trimmed V and J ends, which lost 2 bases and 8 bases, there was a span of 10 bases. The CDR3 is 13 amino acids. CDR3 amino acids: CASSLSNGEKLFF. CDR3 nucleotide sequence: TGTGCCAGCAGCTTAAGCAACGGGGAAAAACTGTTTTTT.

This clone was counted a single time. The chain couples TRBV5-1 to TRBJ2-3; TRBD2 aligns across 12 bases. V lost 4 bases and J lost 1; bases outside the gene matches: 4. Germline V gene lookup returns CDR1 SGHRS and CDR2 YFSETQ. CDR3 length equals 16 residues. The CDR3 DNA sequence: TGCGCCAGCAGCCTTAGGACTAGCGGGGGCACAGATACGCAGTATTTT. Encoded protein: CASSLRTSGGTDTQYF.

This clone turned up a few times. The CDR3 DNA follows: TGTGCCAGCAGCTTCTCTAGCGGGGGAGCAGATACGCAGTATTTT. This sequence encodes CASSFSSGGADTQYF. The chain employs TRBV7-2 and TRBJ2-3; TRBD2 matches at 10 bases. Germline assignment: CDR1 SGHTA and CDR2 FQGNSA. V dropped 3 bases and J dropped 4; count of bases not matched to a gene: 4. CDR3 length: 15 amino acids.

The V call is TRBV6-1, the J call TRBJ2-3; 7 nucleotides agree with TRBD2. CDR1 and CDR2 (germline): MNHNS, SASEGT. Losses at the gene ends were 5 bases for V and 4 bases for J; bases not matched to a gene: 6. The CDR3 covers 14 residues. CDR3 coding DNA: TGTGCCAGCAGTCTAACTAGCGTGGCAGATACGCAGTATTTT. Protein sequence: CASSLTSVADTQYF.

The rearrangement joins TRBV15 to TRBJ1-2, with TRBD1 as a possible D gene (5 bases). In germline, CDR1 is LNHNV, CDR2 YYDKDF (reference sequence). Trimming left V 8 bases short and J 4 bases short, with 14 bases between. CDR3 size: 13 residues. In nucleotides, the CDR3 is TGTGCCACCCGTCCGCAGGGATCCTATGGCTACACCTTC. Translated: CATRPQGSYGYTF.

The chain is built from TRBV5-1 and TRBJ1-6; the D is unclear. The germline V gene encodes CDR1 SGHRS and CDR2 YFSETQ. Trimming removed 9 bases at V and 7 bases at J, with 17 bases between. The CDR3 covers 14 residues. CDR3 sequence: CAMPSYRGNSPLHF. DNA of the CDR3: TGCGCCATGCCATCTTACAGAGGGAATTCACCCCTCCACTTT.

The chain joins TRBV11-3 to TRBJ2-3; 7 nucleotides align to TRBD2. The V segment lost 5 bases and the J segment 4 bases; nucleotides outside the gene matches: 3. The CDR3 contains 13 residues. The germline V gene encodes CDR1 SGHNT and CDR2 YENEEA. The chain's CDR3 is CASSPGGADTQYF. CDR3 nucleotide sequence: TGTGCCAGCAGCCCTGGGGGGGCAGATACGCAGTATTTT.

The chain recombines TRBV7-9 with TRBJ1-6, with 10 bases matching TRBD1. CDR1 is SEHNR and CDR2 is FQNEAQ in the germline V gene (reference sequence). The junction had 3 bases not matched to a gene; V was cut back by 4 bases and J by 9 bases. This CDR3 has 14 residues. Here the CDR3 DNA reads TGTGCCAGCAGCTGGACAGGGGGTAGTTCACCCCTCCACTTT. Translated, it gives CASSWTGGSSPLHF.

This rearrangement joins TRBV6-1 to TRBJ1-6; 9 bases align to TRBD1. This CDR3 has 16 residues. Germline V gene data show CDR1 as MNHNS and CDR2 as SASEGT. The V and J ends lost 4 bases and 10 bases, in that order; junction bases with no gene match: 11. CDR3 in DNA: TGTGCCAGCAGTGTTAAGCCGGGACAGGGAGGGTCACCCCTCCACTTT. The encoded protein is CASSVKPGQGGSPLHF.

J is TRBJ2-3 and V is TRBV27; TRBD2 agrees at 10 bases. Germline lookup yields CDR1 MNHEY and CDR2 SMNVEV (reference sequence). The CDR3 is 15 amino acids. Trimming at V came to 8 bases and at J to 1 base, leaving 6 bases not matched to a gene. The CDR3 sequence: CASRSLAGGTDTQYF. The DNA of the CDR3 is TGTGCCAGCCGAAGTCTAGCGGGGGGCACAGATACGCAGTATTTT.